These 14 T cell receptor beta chains share one sample of origin, sequenced in a study of T cells in Graves' hyperthyroidism and ophthalmopathy. From RNA transcripts, TCR beta CDR3 regions were amplified. When the TCR CDR3 underwent first-round RT-PCR, the HTBI primer set was used. MiXCR was run by TCRdb on the multiplex PCR reads, yielding one entry per CDR3 protein. The table lists 470,000 or so distinct CDR3 sequences, around 20% of them singletons. Sequenced input: blood. The origin of the receptors is a man younger than 35 with Graves' hyperthyroidism.

This clonotype was recorded at least ten times. The rearrangement uses TRBV28 and TRBJ1-3; weak D call: TRBD1 (5 bases). This CDR3 region has 14 residues. Germline CDR1 is MDHEN and CDR2 is SYDVKM. V was trimmed by 6 bases and J by 2 bases, leaving 11 bases between them. The CDR3 spells CASSRPGTGNTIYF. The CDR3 DNA is TGTGCCAGCAGCCGTCCAGGGACTGGAAACACCATATATTTT.

This clonotype was counted many times. V is TRBV28 and J is TRBJ2-5; D is perhaps TRBD2 (5 bases). CDR1 MDHEN and CDR2 SYDVKM come from the germline V gene. V was pared by 7 bases and J by 5 bases, with 23 bases between. The CDR3 spans 16 residues. CDR3 DNA: TGTGCCAGCAATCCTCTTCTAACGGGGAGAGGGGAGACCCAGTACTTC. Residues: CASNPLLTGRGETQYF.

Ten or more counts support this clonotype. The rearrangement links TRBV6-2 or TRBV6-3 to TRBJ2-7; D gene uncertain. V was shortened by 1 base and J by 2 bases, with 21 bases between the two germline ends. Germline V gene sequence: CDR1 MNHEY, CDR2 SVGEGT. CDR3 length: 18 amino acids. The CDR3 spells CASSYLSPVGLETYEQYF. In DNA, the CDR3 is TGTGCCAGCAGTTACTTGTCACCGGTGGGCCTTGAAACCTACGAGCAGTACTTC.

The table lists this clonotype with many counts. V usage is TRBV13 and J usage is TRBJ1-2; perhaps TRBD1 as D (5 bases). Trimming stripped 4 bases from V and 3 bases from J, with 9 bases between. Germline values: CDR1 PRHDT, CDR2 FYEKMQ (reference sequence). This CDR3 comprises 13 residues. CDR3 sequence (DNA): TGTGCCAGCAGCTCTCAGGGACACTATGGCTACACCTTC. Its protein product is CASSSQGHYGYTF.

This clonotype has at least ten counts. The V call is TRBV11-1, the J call TRBJ1-2, with D unclear. Looked up from germline, CDR1 is SGHAT and CDR2 is FQDESV (reference sequence). Trimming took off 1 base at V and 4 bases at J, with 19 bases between the two ends. This CDR3 has 17 amino acids. This chain's CDR3 is CASSLGFALRSSYGYTF. In DNA form, the CDR3 reads TGTGCCAGCAGCTTAGGTTTCGCCTTGCGGAGCTCCTATGGCTACACCTTC.

Concerning this clonotype itself: At one end the junction does not follow the germline gene, possibly because of a read error. The chain links TRBV27 to TRBJ1-2; weak D call: TRBD1 (5 bases). Germline V gives CDR1 MNHEY, CDR2 SMNVEV (reference sequence). The CDR3 is made up of 16 amino acids. The CDR3 DNA reads TGTGCCAGCAGCCATGGGGGTGCAGTGGTCAACTATGGTTACACCTTC. This gives the protein CASSHGGAVVNYGYTF.

The table lists this clonotype with many counts. The CDR3 nucleotides read TGTGCCAGCGGGGACTACACCGGGGAGCTGTTTTTT. It is translated as CASGDYTGELFF. V gene TRBV12-3 or TRBV12-4 combines with J gene TRBJ2-2; TRBD2 is a possible D gene (6 bases). The ends were cut back, 8 bases at V and 3 bases at J, with 7 bases in the middle. The length of the CDR3 is 12 residues.

This clonotype was detected many times. This chain joins TRBV27 and TRBJ1-2; 9 nucleotides align to TRBD1. The trim removed 5 bases at V and 2 bases at J, leaving 9 bases unmatched. The germline V gene encodes CDR1 MNHEY and CDR2 SMNVEV (reference sequence). The CDR3 runs 16 residues. The CDR3 protein is CASSRLRTGANYGYTF. The CDR3 bases are TGTGCCAGCAGTCGATTACGGACAGGGGCGAACTATGGCTACACCTTC.

This clonotype has a handful of counts. A read error may be the cause here, since a much bigger clone is one base away. The V and J genes are TRBV6-5 and TRBJ2-7; 8 positions match TRBD2. The ends lost 0 bases at V and 7 bases at J; junction bases unmatched: 11. The CDR3 covers 16 residues. In germline, CDR1 is MNHEY, CDR2 SVGAGI. The CDR3 DNA is TGTGCCAGCAGTTACTCGAAGAGGTTACGGGGGGGAGAGCAGTACTTC. This translates into CASSYSKRLRGGEQYF.

Written as DNA, the CDR3 is TGTGCCAGCAGTGACGGGGACAGATTTTTGTTGCGTTATGGCTACACCTTC. Translated, it gives CASSDGDRFLLRYGYTF. The V gene is TRBV6-4, the J gene TRBJ1-2; TRBD1 matches 7 bases. This CDR3 is 17 amino acids long. V trimming: 2 bases; J trimming: 5 bases; junction bases outside the gene matches: 14. In germline, CDR1 is MRHNA, CDR2 SNTAGT.

This clonotype was counted many times. This rearrangement joins TRBV19 to TRBJ1-5; D is unresolved. Germline values: CDR1 LNHDA, CDR2 SQIVND (reference sequence). The CDR3 covers 11 residues. Trimming took off 7 bases at V and 11 bases at J, with 12 bases between the two ends. The CDR3 loop reads CASNGPPAQHF. DNA of the CDR3: TGTGCCAGTAATGGGCCCCCAGCCCAGCATTTT.

This clonotype was recorded at least ten times. CDR3 bases: TGTGCCAGCAGTGCTCAGGGGCCGTACACTGAAGCTTTCTTT. Amino acid sequence: CASSAQGPYTEAFF. The chain joins TRBV2 to TRBJ1-1; D might be TRBD1 (6 bases). The V end was cut by 4 bases, the J end by 3 bases, with 12 bases between. The CDR3 runs 14 residues. CDR1 is SNHLY and CDR2 is FYNNEI in the germline V gene.

This clonotype was observed many times. The rearrangement uses TRBV30 and TRBJ2-5, with D perhaps TRBD2 (5 bases). This CDR3 comprises 13 residues. V was pared by 2 bases and J by 2 bases, with 9 bases between. From germline, CDR1 is GTSNPN and CDR2 SVGIG (reference sequence). CDR3 in DNA: TGTGCCTGGAGTCAAGGACTTCAAGAGACCCAGTACTTC. This codes for CAWSQGLQETQYF.

There are many counts of this clonotype. The gene calls are TRBV6-1 and TRBJ1-1; D gene uncertain. Germline lookup yields CDR1 MNHNS and CDR2 SASEGT. V lost 10 bases and J 4 bases, leaving 16 bases between the germline ends. The CDR3 has 13 residues. The CDR3 protein is CATTDGVSTEAFF. Here the CDR3 DNA reads TGTGCCACCACGGACGGTGTGAGCACTGAAGCTTTCTTT.